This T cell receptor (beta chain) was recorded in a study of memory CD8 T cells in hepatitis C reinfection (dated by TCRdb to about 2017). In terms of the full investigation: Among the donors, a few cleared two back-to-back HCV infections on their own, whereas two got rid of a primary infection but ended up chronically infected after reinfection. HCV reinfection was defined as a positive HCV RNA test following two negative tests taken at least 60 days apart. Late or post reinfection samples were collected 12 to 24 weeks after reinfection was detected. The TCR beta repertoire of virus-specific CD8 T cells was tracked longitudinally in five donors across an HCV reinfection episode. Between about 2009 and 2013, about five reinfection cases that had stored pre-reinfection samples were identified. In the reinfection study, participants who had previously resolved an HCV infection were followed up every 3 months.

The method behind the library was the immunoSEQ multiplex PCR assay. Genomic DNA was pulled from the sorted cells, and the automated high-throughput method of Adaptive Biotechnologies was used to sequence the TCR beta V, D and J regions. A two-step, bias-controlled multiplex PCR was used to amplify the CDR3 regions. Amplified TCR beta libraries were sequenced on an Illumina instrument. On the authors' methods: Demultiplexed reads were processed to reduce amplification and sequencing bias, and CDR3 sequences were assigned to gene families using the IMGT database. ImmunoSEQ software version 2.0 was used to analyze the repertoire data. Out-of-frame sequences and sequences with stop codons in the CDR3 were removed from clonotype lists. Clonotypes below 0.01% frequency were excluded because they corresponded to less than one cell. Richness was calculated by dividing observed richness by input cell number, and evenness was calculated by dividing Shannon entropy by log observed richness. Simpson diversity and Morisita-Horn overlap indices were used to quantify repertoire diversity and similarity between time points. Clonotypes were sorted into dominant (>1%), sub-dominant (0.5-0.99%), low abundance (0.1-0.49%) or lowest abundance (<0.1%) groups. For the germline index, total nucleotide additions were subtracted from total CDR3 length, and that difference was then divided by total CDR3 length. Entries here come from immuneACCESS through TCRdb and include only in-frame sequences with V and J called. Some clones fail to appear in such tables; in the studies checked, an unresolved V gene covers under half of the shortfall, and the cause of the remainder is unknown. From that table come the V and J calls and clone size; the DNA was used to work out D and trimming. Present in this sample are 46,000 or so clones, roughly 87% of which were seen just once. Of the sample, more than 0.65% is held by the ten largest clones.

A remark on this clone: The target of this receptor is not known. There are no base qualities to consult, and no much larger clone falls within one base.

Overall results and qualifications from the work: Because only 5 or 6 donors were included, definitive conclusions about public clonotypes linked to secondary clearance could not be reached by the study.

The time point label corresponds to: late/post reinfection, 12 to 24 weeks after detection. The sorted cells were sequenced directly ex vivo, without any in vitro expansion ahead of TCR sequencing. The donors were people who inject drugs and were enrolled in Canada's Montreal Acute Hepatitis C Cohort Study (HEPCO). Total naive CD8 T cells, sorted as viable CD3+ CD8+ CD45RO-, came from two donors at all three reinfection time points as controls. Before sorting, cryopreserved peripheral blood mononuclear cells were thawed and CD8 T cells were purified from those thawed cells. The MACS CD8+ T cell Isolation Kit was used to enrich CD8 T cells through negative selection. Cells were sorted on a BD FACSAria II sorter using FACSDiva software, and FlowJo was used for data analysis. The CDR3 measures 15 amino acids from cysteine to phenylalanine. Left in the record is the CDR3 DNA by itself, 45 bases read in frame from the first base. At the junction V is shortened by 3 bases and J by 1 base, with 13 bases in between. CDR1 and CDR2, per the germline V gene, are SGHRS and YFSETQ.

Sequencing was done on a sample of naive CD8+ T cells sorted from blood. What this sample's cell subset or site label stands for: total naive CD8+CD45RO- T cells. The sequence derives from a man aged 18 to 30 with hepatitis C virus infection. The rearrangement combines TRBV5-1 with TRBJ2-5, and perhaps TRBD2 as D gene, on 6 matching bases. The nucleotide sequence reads TGCGCCAGCAGCTGGGACTCCCTGCCCCAAGAGACCCAGTACTTC. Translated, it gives CASSWDSLPQETQYF.